Each of the 2 T cell receptor beta chains below was sequenced from the same sample in a study of T-cell reconstitution after alpha-beta-depleted transplantation in children. TCRbeta library construction was performed incorporating unique molecular identifiers. TCRdb analysed the PCR reads with MiXCR anew, one entry per CDR3 protein. The data contain 580,000 or so distinct CDR3 sequences, 20% to 25% of them singletons. Sequenced here: PBMCs, mostly from graft donor cells, sampled 360 days after TCRalphabeta/CD19-depleted stem cell transplant. All receptors derive from a boy in the first two years of life who had a stem cell transplant for acute myeloid leukemia, so the T cells may come from the graft donor.

This chain links TRBV6-5 with TRBJ1-2; 8 bases are shared with TRBD1. The trim removed 4 bases at V and 5 bases at J, leaving 6 bases unmatched. Per germline, CDR1 MNHEY and CDR2 SVGAGI. The CDR3 length is 14 residues. The CDR3 sequence is CASSSRTGTYGYTF. In DNA form, the CDR3 reads TGTGCCAGCAGTTCCCGGACAGGGACTTATGGCTACACCTTC.

At least ten counts were recorded for this clonotype. The chain carries TRBV6-1 and TRBJ2-2; D is undetermined. The V end was cut by 7 bases, the J end by 5 bases, with 23 bases between. The CDR3 is 17 residues long. The germline V gene has CDR1 MNHNS and CDR2 SASEGT. Here the CDR3 reads CASKTAVRPYRTGELFF. The DNA of the CDR3 is TGTGCCAGCAAAACCGCGGTCCGTCCTTATAGAACCGGGGAGCTGTTTTTT.